This passage covers 21 T cell receptor beta chains from one sample sequenced in a study of shared clonotypes between healthy human individuals. Profiled with immunoSEQ multiplex PCR; TCRdb holds only in-frame clones, not every one. The top ten hold 0.35% to 0.45% of the sample, which has about 2.4 million clones, 90% to 95% seen once. The sample taken for sequencing was naive CD4+ T cells from PBMCs. The subset denotes: CD45RA+ positively selected. These receptors all come from a man between 18 and 35 years old in good health. Some clones in this sample may be carry-over from other donors' samples.

This clone has a handful of counts. This chain joins TRBV14 and TRBJ2-6; the D is unclear. Trimming stripped 4 bases from V and 1 base from J, with 14 bases between. The CDR3 loop spans 17 amino acids. Per germline, CDR1 SGHDN and CDR2 FVKESK. The CDR3 sequence: CASSRGEALSGANVLTF. DNA of the CDR3: TGTGCCAGCAGCCGTGGTGAGGCCCTATCTGGGGCCAACGTCCTGACTTTC.

V and J are TRBV6-5 and TRBJ1-1; D possibly corresponds to TRBD1 (5 bases). Germline loops: CDR1 MNHEY, CDR2 SVGAGI. CDR3 length: 11 residues. CDR3 in amino acids: CAAGQNTEAFF. DNA for the CDR3: TGTGCAGCAGGGCAAAACACTGAAGCTTTCTTT.

The CDR3: CASSGLPGLAGNEQFF. DNA of the CDR3: TGTGCCAGCAGTGGATTGCCGGGACTAGCGGGAAATGAGCAGTTCTTC. The chain is built from TRBV2 and TRBJ2-1; 13 nucleotides align to TRBD2. This CDR3 has 16 residues. Germline V CDR1 and CDR2: SNHLY, FYNNEI. V dropped 4 bases and J dropped 7; count of bases not matched to a gene: 7.

This chain connects TRBV7-2 to TRBJ1-3; tentative D call: TRBD1 (6 bases). Trimming took 1 base from V and 2 from J, leaving 12 bases between them. Germline-derived CDR1 and CDR2 are SGHTA and FQGNSA. The CDR3 is 16 amino acids. The CDR3 sequence: CASSLGGAGTGNTIYF. CDR3 DNA sequence: TGTGCCAGCAGCTTAGGGGGGGCAGGGACTGGAAACACCATATATTTT.

The sample holds one count of this clone. The J gene is TRBJ1-1, the V gene TRBV2; TRBD1 is a possible D gene (5 bases). Germline CDR1 and CDR2: SNHLY and FYNNEI. The V end was cut by 4 bases, the J end by 5 bases, with 14 bases between. The CDR3 runs to 14 residues. CDR3 coding DNA: TGTGCCAGCAGTGGAGAGCGTGGGGGGACTGAAGCTTTCTTT. This codes for CASSGERGGTEAFF. Supplemented by reference TRBV2 and TRBJ1-1, the full variable domain reads EPEVTQTPSHQVTQMGQEVILRCVPISNHLYFYWYRQILGQKVEFLVSFYNNEISEKSEIFDDQFSVERPDGSNFTLKIRSTKLEDSAMYFCASSGERGGTEAFFGQGTRLTVV.

The V and J genes are TRBV18 and TRBJ2-5, with a weak D call TRBD1 (6 bases). The CDR3 totals 14 residues. Germline V gives CDR1 KGHSH, CDR2 LQKENI. Trimming took off 6 bases at V and 5 bases at J, with 16 bases between the two ends. The chain's CDR3 is CASSPPGVRETQYF. CDR3 nucleotide sequence: TGTGCCAGCTCGCCGCCAGGGGTGAGGGAGACCCAGTACTTC.

A few counts support this clone. This chain uses TRBV5-4 with TRBJ2-3; 9 bases map to TRBD2. Germline V gene lookup returns CDR1 SGHNT and CDR2 YYREEE (reference sequence). V was clipped by 4 bases and J by 0 bases; unmatched bases: 15. This CDR3 has 19 amino acids. The CDR3 DNA reads as TGTGCCAGCAGCCGAGGGCAAGCGGGAGGAGTTACTAGCACAGATACGCAGTATTTT. Its protein product is CASSRGQAGGVTSTDTQYF.

The gene calls are TRBV6-5 and TRBJ1-2; the D gene is possibly TRBD1 (5 bases). The CDR3 totals 13 residues. CDR1 is MNHEY, CDR2 SVGAGI, per germline. V was clipped by 4 bases and J by 7 bases, with 13 bases between them. Here the CDR3 DNA reads TGTGCCAGCAGTTTAAGGGACTACTCTGGCTACACCTTC. Translated: CASSLRDYSGYTF.

With regard to this clone: This same CDR3 is encoded by further DNA sequences in the sample. J is TRBJ2-3 and V is TRBV5-1; TRBD2 is a possible D gene (6 bases). The CDR3 has 15 amino acids. V dropped 0 bases and J dropped 1 base, with 9 bases sitting between them. Germline V CDR1 and CDR2: SGHRS, YFSETQ. DNA for the CDR3: TGCGCCAGCAGCTTGGACTTAGCGGGCACAGATACGCAGTATTTT. Amino acid sequence: CASSLDLAGTDTQYF.

The gene calls are TRBV18 and TRBJ2-2; 8 bases agree with TRBD1. The J segment lost 4 bases and the V segment lost 6 bases, leaving 13 bases of the junction unmatched. Germline V gives CDR1 KGHSH, CDR2 LQKENI. The CDR3 length is 17 residues. CDR3 coding DNA: TGTGCCAGCTCCCCTCTTGGACAGGGAACGGGCACCGGGGAGCTGTTTTTT. Amino acids: CASSPLGQGTGTGELFF.

This rearrangement joins TRBV9 to TRBJ2-1; D is undetermined. V was trimmed by 0 bases and J by 7 bases, leaving 5 bases between them. This CDR3 has 12 residues. The germline gives CDR1 SGDLS, CDR2 YYNGEE. CDR3: CASSVAGNEQFF. CDR3 bases: TGTGCCAGCAGCGTAGCTGGGAATGAGCAGTTCTTC.

The chain carries TRBV5-1 and TRBJ2-1; either TRBD1 or TRBD2 may fit D (6 bases each). Trimming stripped 5 bases from V and 3 bases from J, with 15 bases between. The germline V gene has CDR1 SGHRS and CDR2 YFSETQ. The length of the CDR3 is 15 residues. In DNA form, the CDR3 reads TGCGCCAGCAGGGGAGGAGGGGGTAACTACAATGAGCAGTTCTTC. Its protein product is CASRGGGGNYNEQFF.

The J gene is TRBJ2-1, the V gene TRBV19, with 9 bases lining up with TRBD2. The CDR3 loop spans 16 amino acids. V lost 6 bases to trimming and J lost 7 bases; unmatched junction nucleotides: 13. Germline assignment: CDR1 LNHDA and CDR2 SQIVND (reference sequence). The CDR3 DNA follows: TGTGCCAGTAGCCCCCCCGGCGGGAGGGCGGATAATGAGCAGTTCTTC. The encoded protein is CASSPPGGRADNEQFF.

This clone appeared once. The genes are TRBV7-8 and TRBJ2-3; D is ambiguous. The V end lost 7 bases, the J end lost 6 bases, and 14 bases lay between the germline ends. Germline values: CDR1 SGHVS, CDR2 FQNEAQ. The CDR3 spans 13 residues. The DNA for the CDR3 is TGTGCCAGCAAGCTTCCTAGAATTGATACGCAGTATTTT. It translates to CASKLPRIDTQYF.

The rearrangement uses TRBV27 and TRBJ1-1; 7 positions match TRBD1. This CDR3 is 14 amino acids long. V shed 5 bases, J shed 5 bases, and the junction held 8 bases outside the gene matches. The germline V gene encodes CDR1 MNHEY and CDR2 SMNVEV (reference sequence). The CDR3 region has the DNA TGTGCCAGCAGTAAGGGACAGAGGAGGACTGAAGCTTTCTTT. Translated: CASSKGQRRTEAFF.

This chain links TRBV5-1 with TRBJ1-4; 10 bases fit TRBD1. The length of the CDR3 is 14 residues. V shed 4 bases and J 7 bases; nucleotides not matched to a gene: 4. Germline values: CDR1 SGHRS, CDR2 YFSETQ. The CDR3 nucleotides are TGCGCCAGCAGCGGGGACAGGGGAACTGAAAAACTGTTTTTT. Its protein is CASSGDRGTEKLFF.

V and J are TRBV7-3 and TRBJ2-5; tentative D call: TRBD2 (5 bases). Germline loops: CDR1 SGHTA, CDR2 FQGTGA. V was clipped by 3 bases and J by 2 bases, with 13 bases between them. The CDR3 spans 15 residues. The CDR3: CASSFRLAEQETQYF. In DNA form, the CDR3 reads TGTGCCAGCAGCTTCCGTCTAGCAGAACAAGAGACCCAGTACTTC.

The chain is built from TRBV9 and TRBJ2-3; no reliable D call. The CDR3 totals 12 residues. Per the germline V gene, CDR1 is SGDLS and CDR2 is YYNGEE. Trimming removed 3 bases at V and 5 bases at J, with 7 bases between. This chain's CDR3 is CASSADEDTQYF. The CDR3 DNA reads TGTGCCAGCAGCGCCGACGAAGATACGCAGTATTTT.

The chain has TRBV5-4 and TRBJ1-1; D not certain. The CDR3 runs to 15 residues. Per the germline V gene, CDR1 is SGHNT and CDR2 is YYREEE (reference sequence). The V and J ends lost 2 bases and 1 base respectively, with 12 bases between them. The CDR3 nucleotides are TGTGCCAGCAGCTTAATCGCCGCGGGGAACACTGAAGCTTTCTTT. It yields the protein CASSLIAAGNTEAFF.

This chain links TRBV19 with TRBJ2-1; 7 nucleotides line up with TRBD1. J lost 1 base, V lost 9 bases, and 33 bases had no gene match. CDR1 is LNHDA, CDR2 SQIVND, per germline (reference sequence). The length of the CDR3 is 23 residues. The CDR3 sequence is CARRPRGGFVLLEGASSYNEQFF. CDR3 coding DNA: TGTGCCAGGAGACCTCGAGGGGGCTTCGTCCTCCTCGAGGGGGCTTCGTCCTACAATGAGCAGTTCTTC.

This clone was seen just once. V gene TRBV19 combines with J gene TRBJ2-7; 9 nucleotides line up with TRBD2. This CDR3 is 15 amino acids long. V dropped 3 bases and J dropped 0; count of bases not matched to a gene: 3. Germline CDR1 and CDR2: LNHDA and SQIVND (reference sequence). The CDR3 region is CASSISSGNSYEQYF. Here the CDR3 DNA reads TGTGCCAGTAGTATTTCTAGCGGGAACTCCTACGAGCAGTACTTC.